The rows below give T cell receptor beta chains drawn from one sample of a study of PD-1 blockade in classical Hodgkin lymphoma. Repertoires were generated with immunoSEQ multiplex PCR, while TCRdb's copy carries only in-frame clones and drops some. The repertoire has about 39,000 clones, approximately 69% of them found once; the top ten carry approximately 14%. The sequenced sample was peripheral blood mononuclear cells (PBMCs), obtained before the second cycle of nivolumab. These receptors all stem from a human donor with classical Hodgkin lymphoma. CDR3s include the opening cysteine and the closing phenylalanine or tryptophan. D genes are given only for firm matches. Clone size, where shown, is once, few, many, or a class for clones that have expanded.

cdr3_length j_call v_call d_call clone_size cdr3_aa cdr3_nt
16 TRBJ1-4 TRBV19 TRBD1 NA CASSFPGQGRNEKLFF TGTGCCAGTAGTTTCCCGGGACAGGGGAGAAATGAAAAACTGTTTTTT
16 TRBJ2-1 TRBV18 NA NA CASSPFRPSSYNEQFF TGTGCCAGCTCACCTTTCCGCCCGAGCTCCTACAATGAGCAGTTCTTC
15 TRBJ2-2 TRBV7-2 NA NA CASSLALGNTGELFF TGTGCCAGCAGCTTAGCTCTCGGGAACACCGGGGAGCTGTTTTTT
14 TRBJ1-1 TRBV29-1 NA few CSARRQDFYTEAFF TGCAGCGCCCGAAGACAGGACTTCTACACTGAAGCTTTCTTT
18 TRBJ2-1 TRBV7-6 TRBD2 once CASSLFAPLAGRDNEQFF TGTGCCAGCAGCTTATTCGCACCGCTAGCGGGACGCGACAATGAGCAGTTCTTC
16 TRBJ1-3 TRBV7-2 TRBD1 NA CASSLRQGASGNTIYF TGTGCCAGCAGCTTAAGGCAGGGGGCTTCTGGAAACACCATATATTTT
15 TRBJ2-7 TRBV18 NA NA CASSLGTEPSREQYF TGTGCCAGCTCACTAGGGACGGAACCTTCGAGGGAGCAGTACTTC
12 TRBJ2-5 TRBV10-3 NA few CAISEPRETQYF TGTGCCATCAGTGAACCTAGAGAGACCCAGTACTTC
14 TRBJ1-2 TRBV4-3 TRBD1 NA CASSQNQGAYGYTF TGCGCCAGCAGCCAGAATCAGGGGGCTTATGGCTACACCTTC
15 TRBJ2-7 TRBV27 TRBD1 NA CASSTAGTGVHEQYF TGTGCCAGCAGTACCGCCGGGACAGGGGTGCACGAGCAGTACTTC
17 TRBJ1-1 TRBV18 NA NA CASSPIFSWQSDTEAFF TGTGCCAGCTCACCAATTTTTAGTTGGCAGAGCGACACTGAAGCTTTCTTT
12 TRBJ1-2 TRBV21-1 NA few CASSKGLGSYTF TGTGCCAGCAGCAAAGGGTTGGGGAGCTACACCTTC
15 TRBJ2-4 TRBV9 NA NA CASSVGTGGIDIQYF TGTGCCAGCAGCGTGGGGACTGGCGGGATCGACATTCAGTACTTC
16 TRBJ2-2 TRBV5-1 TRBD1 NA CASSLAGQGTAGELFF TGCGCCAGCAGCTTGGCTGGACAGGGGACGGCCGGGGAGCTGTTTTTT
13 TRBJ1-1 TRBV14 NA NA CASSVQGNTEAFF TGTGCCAGCAGCGTACAGGGTAACACTGAAGCTTTCTTT
13 TRBJ1-2 TRBV5-1 NA NA CASRDDSRAGYTF TGCGCCAGTAGGGACGACTCGCGAGCTGGCTACACCTTC
19 TRBJ2-4 TRBV7-2 TRBD2 NA CASSPGLAGGPLSKNIQYF TGTGCCAGCAGCCCGGGACTAGCGGGAGGGCCCCTCTCCAAAAACATTCAGTACTTC
18 TRBJ1-5 TRBV2 TRBD1 few CASSETRAGQGGNQPQHF TGTGCCAGCAGTGAGACGCGGGCTGGACAGGGGGGCAATCAGCCCCAGCATTTT
17 TRBJ2-6 TRBV5-1 TRBD1 NA CASSLGQGGSGANVLTF TGCGCCAGCAGCTTGGGACAGGGCGGATCTGGGGCCAACGTCCTGACTTTC
15 TRBJ1-5 TRBV10-3 NA NA CAISDLQEPGQPQHF TGTGCCATCAGTGATTTACAGGAGCCTGGTCAGCCCCAGCATTTT
15 TRBJ2-3 TRBV2 NA NA CASSLSGTTTDTQYF TGTGCCAGCAGTCTAAGCGGGACAACCACAGATACGCAGTATTTT
14 TRBJ1-2 TRBV19 NA NA CASSISGVSYGYTF TGTGCCAGTAGTATTTCAGGGGTCTCCTATGGCTACACCTTC
14 TRBJ1-2 TRBV10-3 NA few CAISEGTVNYGYTF TGTGCCATCAGTGAGGGGACGGTCAACTATGGCTACACCTTC
15 TRBJ2-7 TRBV7-6 NA NA CASSPGNLPTYEQYF TGTGCCAGCAGCCCTGGTAATCTACCCACCTACGAGCAGTACTTC
15 TRBJ2-1 TRBV7-9 TRBD2 NA CASSFPGLAFNEQFF TGTGCCAGCAGCTTCCCGGGACTAGCGTTCAATGAGCAGTTCTTC
16 TRBJ1-6 TRBV10-3 TRBD1 NA CAIREGQGLSNSPLHF TGTGCCATCAGAGAGGGACAGGGGTTGTCAAATTCACCCCTCCACTTT
15 TRBJ2-7 TRBV7-8 TRBD1 NA CASSLDRDRPYEQYF TGTGCCAGCAGCTTAGATAGGGACAGGCCGTACGAGCAGTACTTC
14 TRBJ2-5 TRBV9 NA NA CASSVGAFQETQYF TGTGCCAGCAGCGTAGGAGCGTTCCAAGAGACCCAGTACTTC
17 TRBJ2-7 TRBV5-8 TRBD2 NA CASSIGTSASSSYEQYF TGTGCCAGCAGCATCGGGACTAGCGCTTCGAGCTCCTACGAGCAGTACTTC
15 TRBJ2-5 TRBV2 TRBD2 NA CASSEGLADQETQYF TGTGCCAGCAGTGAAGGCCTAGCGGACCAAGAGACCCAGTACTTC
16 TRBJ2-2 TRBV10-3 TRBD2 NA CAISEAGGSNTGELFF TGTGCCATCAGTGAAGCGGGAGGCTCGAACACCGGGGAGCTGTTTTTT
13 TRBJ1-1 TRBV6-5 TRBD1 NA CASSQPGTGGTFF TGTGCCAGCAGTCAGCCCGGGACAGGGGGAACTTTCTTT
15 TRBJ1-1 TRBV7-9 TRBD1 NA CASSFGWDRADEAFF TGTGCCAGCAGCTTTGGATGGGACAGGGCGGATGAAGCTTTCTTT
12 TRBJ1-3 TRBV11-3 NA NA CASSLFGNTIYF TGTGCCAGCAGCTTATTCGGAAACACCATATATTTT
15 TRBJ1-1 TRBV6-6 NA NA CASSRPGAQNTEAFF TGTGCCAGCAGTCGCCCCGGGGCGCAGAACACTGAAGCTTTCTTT
15 TRBJ2-3 TRBV11-2 NA NA CASSLGGSITDTQYF TGTGCCAGCAGCTTAGGCGGTTCCATCACAGATACGCAGTATTTT
15 TRBJ2-1 TRBV7-2 NA NA CASSQDGSSYNEQFF TGTGCCAGCAGCCAGGACGGGAGCTCCTACAATGAGCAGTTCTTC
13 TRBJ2-1 TRBV5-4 NA NA CASSLFQSNEQFF TGTGCCAGCAGCTTGTTCCAGTCCAATGAGCAGTTCTTC
13 TRBJ2-1 TRBV4-1 NA medium-sized CASSQTRASEQFF TGCGCCAGCAGCCAAACACGGGCCTCTGAGCAGTTCTTC
15 TRBJ2-5 TRBV4-1 NA NA CASSQLSESQETQYF TGCGCCAGCAGCCAACTTTCAGAGAGCCAAGAGACCCAGTACTTC